This TCR beta chain stems from a study of blood T cell repertoires in COVID-19. Produced via immunoSEQ multiplex PCR; TCRdb's table is partial and in-frame only. This table has roughly 170,000 clones, 82% appearing once. In assigning cohorts, the study relied on participant-reported clinical history. V was trimmed by 5 bases and J by 8 bases, leaving 16 bases between them. Germline CDR1 MGHRA, CDR2 YSYEKL. This CDR3 region has 14 residues. The V call is TRBV4-1, the J call TRBJ2-1; the D gene is possibly TRBD2 (5 bases). The sequencing input was PBMCs or T cells enriched from blood (not recorded which). The receptor's source is a man aged 55 to 70 who had recovered from COVID-19. This CDR3 reads CASSGIRLADEQFF. CDR3 bases: TGCGCCAGCAGCGGCATACGGCTAGCCGATGAGCAGTTCTTC.